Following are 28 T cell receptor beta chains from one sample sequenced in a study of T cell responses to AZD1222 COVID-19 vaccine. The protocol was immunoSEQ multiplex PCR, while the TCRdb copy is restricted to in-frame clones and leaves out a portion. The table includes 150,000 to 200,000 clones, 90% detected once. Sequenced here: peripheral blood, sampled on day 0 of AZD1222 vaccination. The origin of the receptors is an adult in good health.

CDR3 DNA sequence: TGTGCCAGCAACCGGGCGGGGGAGACCCAGTACTTC. Its translation: CASNRAGETQYF. The V call is TRBV12-3 or TRBV12-4, the J call TRBJ2-5, with D possibly being TRBD2 (6 bases). The CDR3 runs 12 residues. Trimming shortened V by 7 bases and J by 5 bases, and 11 bases separated the two germline ends.

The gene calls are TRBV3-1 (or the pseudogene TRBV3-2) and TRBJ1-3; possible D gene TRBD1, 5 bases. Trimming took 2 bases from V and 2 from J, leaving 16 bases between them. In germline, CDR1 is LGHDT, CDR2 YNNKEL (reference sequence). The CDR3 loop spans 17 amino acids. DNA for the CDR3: TGTGCCAGCAGCCAATGGGCTGCGGGGGTCACTGGAAACACCATATATTTT. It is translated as CASSQWAAGVTGNTIYF.

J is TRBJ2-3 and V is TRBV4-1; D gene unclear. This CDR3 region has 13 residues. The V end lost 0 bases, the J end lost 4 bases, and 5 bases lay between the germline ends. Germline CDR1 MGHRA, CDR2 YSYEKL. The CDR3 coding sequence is TGCGCCAGCAGCCAAGAAGTAGCAGATACGCAGTATTTT. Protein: CASSQEVADTQYF.

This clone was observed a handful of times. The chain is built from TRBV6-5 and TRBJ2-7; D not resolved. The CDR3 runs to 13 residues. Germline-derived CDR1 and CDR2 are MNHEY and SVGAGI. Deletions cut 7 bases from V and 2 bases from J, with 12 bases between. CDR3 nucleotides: TGTGCCAGCAAAACCAGCCGGGCCTACGAGCAGTACTTC. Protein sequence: CASKTSRAYEQYF.

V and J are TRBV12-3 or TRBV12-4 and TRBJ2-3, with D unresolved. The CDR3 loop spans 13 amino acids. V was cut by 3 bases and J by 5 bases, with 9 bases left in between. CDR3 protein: CASSFGAGDTQYF. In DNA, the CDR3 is TGTGCCAGCAGTTTCGGAGCTGGAGATACGCAGTATTTT.

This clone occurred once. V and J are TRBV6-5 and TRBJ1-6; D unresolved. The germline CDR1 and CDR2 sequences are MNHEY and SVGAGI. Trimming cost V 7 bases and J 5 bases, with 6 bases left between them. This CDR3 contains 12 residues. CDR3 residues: CASTTNNSPLHF. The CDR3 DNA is TGTGCCAGCACAACTAATAATTCACCCCTCCACTTT.

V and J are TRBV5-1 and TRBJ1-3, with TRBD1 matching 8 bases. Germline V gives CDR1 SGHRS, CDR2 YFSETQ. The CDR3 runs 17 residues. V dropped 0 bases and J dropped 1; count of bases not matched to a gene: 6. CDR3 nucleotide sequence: TGCGCCAGCAGCTTGGAAGGTGACAGGGGTTCTGGAAACACCATATATTTT. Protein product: CASSLEGDRGSGNTIYF.

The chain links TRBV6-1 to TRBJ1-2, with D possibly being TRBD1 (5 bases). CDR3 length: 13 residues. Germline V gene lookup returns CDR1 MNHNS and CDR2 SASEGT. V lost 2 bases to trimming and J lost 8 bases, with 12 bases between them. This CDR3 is CASSETPGKGYTF. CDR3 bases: TGTGCCAGCAGTGAAACTCCAGGGAAGGGCTACACCTTC.

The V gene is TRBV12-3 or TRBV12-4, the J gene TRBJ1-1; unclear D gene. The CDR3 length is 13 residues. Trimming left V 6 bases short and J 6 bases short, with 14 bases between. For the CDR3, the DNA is TGTGCCAGCAGCAACGGGAGGGCAGCTGAAGCTTTCTTT. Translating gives CASSNGRAAEAFF.

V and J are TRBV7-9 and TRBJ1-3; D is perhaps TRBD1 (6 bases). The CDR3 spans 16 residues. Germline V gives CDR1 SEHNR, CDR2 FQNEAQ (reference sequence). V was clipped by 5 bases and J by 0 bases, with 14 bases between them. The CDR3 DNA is TGTGCCAGCAGCCCGCGGGACATTTACTCTGGAAACACCATATATTTT. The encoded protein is CASSPRDIYSGNTIYF.

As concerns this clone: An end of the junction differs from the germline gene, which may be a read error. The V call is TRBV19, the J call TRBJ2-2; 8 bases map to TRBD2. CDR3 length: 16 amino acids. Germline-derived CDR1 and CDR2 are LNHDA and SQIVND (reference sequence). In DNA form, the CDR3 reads TGTGCCAGTAGGATAGCGGGATGGGGGAACACCGGGGAGCTGTTTTTT. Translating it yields CASRIAGWGNTGELFF.

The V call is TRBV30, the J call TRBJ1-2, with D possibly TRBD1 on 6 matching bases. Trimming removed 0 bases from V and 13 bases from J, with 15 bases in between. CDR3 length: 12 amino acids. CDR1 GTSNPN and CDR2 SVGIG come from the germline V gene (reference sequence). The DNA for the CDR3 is TGTGCCTGGAGTGTACTCGGGGGGGCCGGCACCTTC. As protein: CAWSVLGGAGTF. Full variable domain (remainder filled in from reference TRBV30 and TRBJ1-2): SQTIHQWPATLVQPVGSPLSLECTVEGTSNPNLYWYRQAAGRGLQLLFYSVGIGQISSEVPQNLSASRPQDRQFILSSKKLLLSDSGFYLCAWSVLGGAGTFGSGTRLTVV.

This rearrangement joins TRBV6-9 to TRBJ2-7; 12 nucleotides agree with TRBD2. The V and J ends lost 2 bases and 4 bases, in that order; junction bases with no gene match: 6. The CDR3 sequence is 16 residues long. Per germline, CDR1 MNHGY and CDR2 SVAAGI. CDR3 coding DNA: TGTGCCAGCAGTTATCCTAGCGGGAGGGCCGAATACGAGCAGTACTTC. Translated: CASSYPSGRAEYEQYF.

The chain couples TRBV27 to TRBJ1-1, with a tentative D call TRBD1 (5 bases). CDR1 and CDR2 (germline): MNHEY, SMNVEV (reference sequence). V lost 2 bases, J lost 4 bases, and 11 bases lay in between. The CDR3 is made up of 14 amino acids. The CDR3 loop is CASSLARVGTEAFF. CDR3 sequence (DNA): TGTGCCAGCAGTTTAGCCAGGGTTGGCACTGAAGCTTTCTTT.

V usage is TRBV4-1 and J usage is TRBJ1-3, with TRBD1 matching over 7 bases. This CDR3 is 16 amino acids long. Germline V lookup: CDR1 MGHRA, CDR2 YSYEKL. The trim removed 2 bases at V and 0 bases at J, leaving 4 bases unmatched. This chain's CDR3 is CASSQPGQSSGNTIYF. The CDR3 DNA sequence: TGCGCCAGCAGCCAACCGGGACAGTCCTCTGGAAACACCATATATTTT.

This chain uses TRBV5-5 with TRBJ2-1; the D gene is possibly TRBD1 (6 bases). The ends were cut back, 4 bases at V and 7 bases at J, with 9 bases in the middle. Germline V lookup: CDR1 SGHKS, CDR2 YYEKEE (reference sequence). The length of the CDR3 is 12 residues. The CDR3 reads CASSRDINEQFF. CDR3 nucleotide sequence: TGTGCCAGCAGCAGGGACATTAATGAGCAGTTCTTC.

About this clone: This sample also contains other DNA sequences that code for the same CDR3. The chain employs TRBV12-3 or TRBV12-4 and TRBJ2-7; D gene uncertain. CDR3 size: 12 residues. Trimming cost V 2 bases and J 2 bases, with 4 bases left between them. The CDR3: CASSLMPYEQYF. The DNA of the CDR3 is TGTGCCAGCAGTTTAATGCCCTACGAGCAGTACTTC.

The CDR3: CASSQGRENYGYTF. The CDR3 DNA sequence: TGTGCCAGCTCTCAAGGACGGGAGAACTATGGCTACACCTTC. V is TRBV18 and J is TRBJ1-2; D is ambiguous. V was cut by 6 bases and J by 2 bases, with 13 bases left in between. CDR1 is KGHSH and CDR2 is LQKENI in the germline V gene. CDR3 length: 14 residues. Together with reference TRBV18 and TRBJ1-2, the CDR3 gives the full variable domain: NAGVMQNPRHLVRRRGQEARLRCSPMKGHSHVYWYRQLPEEGLKFMVYLQKENIIDESGMPKERFSAEFPKEGPSILRIQQVVRGDSAAYFCASSQGRENYGYTFGSGTRLTVV.

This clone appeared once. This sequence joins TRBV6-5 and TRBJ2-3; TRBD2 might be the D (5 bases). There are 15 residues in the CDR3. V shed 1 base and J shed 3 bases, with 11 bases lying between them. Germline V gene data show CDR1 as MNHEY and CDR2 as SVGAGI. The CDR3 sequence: CASSYFGIATDTQYF. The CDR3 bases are TGTGCCAGCAGTTACTTCGGGATCGCTACAGATACGCAGTATTTT.

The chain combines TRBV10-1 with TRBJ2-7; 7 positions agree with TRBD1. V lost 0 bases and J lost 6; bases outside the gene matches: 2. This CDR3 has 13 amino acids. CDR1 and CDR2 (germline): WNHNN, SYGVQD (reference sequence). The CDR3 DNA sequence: TGCGCCAGCAGTGAGTCGACAGGGCTCGAGCAGTACTTC. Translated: CASSESTGLEQYF.

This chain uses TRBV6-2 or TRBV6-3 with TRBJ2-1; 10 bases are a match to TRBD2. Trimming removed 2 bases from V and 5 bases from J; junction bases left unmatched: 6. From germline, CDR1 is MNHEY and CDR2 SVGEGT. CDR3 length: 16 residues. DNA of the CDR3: TGTGCCAGCAGTTACGGCCGGACTAGCGGTCACAATGAGCAGTTCTTC. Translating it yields CASSYGRTSGHNEQFF.

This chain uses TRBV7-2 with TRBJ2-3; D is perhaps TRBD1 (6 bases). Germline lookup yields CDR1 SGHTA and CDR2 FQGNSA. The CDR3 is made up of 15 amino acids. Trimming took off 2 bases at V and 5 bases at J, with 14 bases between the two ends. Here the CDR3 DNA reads TGTGCCAGCAGCTTAACCGGGACAAGAGGAGATACGCAGTATTTT. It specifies CASSLTGTRGDTQYF.

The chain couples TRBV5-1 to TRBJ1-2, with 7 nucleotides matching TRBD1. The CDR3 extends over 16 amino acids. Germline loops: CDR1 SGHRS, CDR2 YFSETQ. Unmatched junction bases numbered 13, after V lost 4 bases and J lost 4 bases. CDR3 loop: CASSPQGTRLGYGYTF. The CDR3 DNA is TGCGCCAGCAGCCCACAGGGGACCCGTCTAGGCTATGGCTACACCTTC.

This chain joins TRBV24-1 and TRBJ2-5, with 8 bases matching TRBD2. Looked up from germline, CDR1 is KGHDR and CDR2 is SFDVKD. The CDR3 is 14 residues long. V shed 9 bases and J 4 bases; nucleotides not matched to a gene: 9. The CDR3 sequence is CATSSRGGTETQYF. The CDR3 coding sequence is TGTGCCACCTCCTCCCGGGGGGGTACAGAGACCCAGTACTTC.

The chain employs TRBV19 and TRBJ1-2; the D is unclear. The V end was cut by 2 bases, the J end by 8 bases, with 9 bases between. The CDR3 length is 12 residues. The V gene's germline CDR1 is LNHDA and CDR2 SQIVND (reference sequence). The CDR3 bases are TGTGCCAGTAGTATAAAGGGTGGCGGCTACACCTTC. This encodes CASSIKGGGYTF.

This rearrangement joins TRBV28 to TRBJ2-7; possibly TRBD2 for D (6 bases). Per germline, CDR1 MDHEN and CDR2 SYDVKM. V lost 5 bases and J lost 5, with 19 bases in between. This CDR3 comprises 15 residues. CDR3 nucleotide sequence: TGTGCCAGCAGTAAGGGCGGGACGTTAAGTAACGAGCAGTACTTC. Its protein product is CASSKGGTLSNEQYF. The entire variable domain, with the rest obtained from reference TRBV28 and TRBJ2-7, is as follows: DVKVTQSSRYLVKRTGEKVFLECVQDMDHENMFWYRQDPGLGLRLIYFSYDVKMKEKGDIPEGYSVSREKKERFSLILESASTNQTSMYLCASSKGGTLSNEQYFGPGTRLTVT.

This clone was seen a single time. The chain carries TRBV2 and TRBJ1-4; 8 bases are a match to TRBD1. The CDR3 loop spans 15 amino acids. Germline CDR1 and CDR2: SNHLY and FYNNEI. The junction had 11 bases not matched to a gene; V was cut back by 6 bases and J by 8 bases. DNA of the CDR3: TGTGCCAGCAGCGTCCAGGGGGCCGATGGGGAAAAACTGTTTTTT. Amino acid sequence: CASSVQGADGEKLFF.

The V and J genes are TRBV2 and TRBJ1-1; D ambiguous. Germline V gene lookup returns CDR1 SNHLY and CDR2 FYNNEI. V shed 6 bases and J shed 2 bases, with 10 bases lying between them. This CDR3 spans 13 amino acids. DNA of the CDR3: TGTGCCAGCAGGAGACGGTTAAACACTGAAGCTTTCTTT. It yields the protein CASRRRLNTEAFF. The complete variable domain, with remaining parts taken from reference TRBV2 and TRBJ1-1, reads EPEVTQTPSHQVTQMGQEVILRCVPISNHLYFYWYRQILGQKVEFLVSFYNNEISEKSEIFDDQFSVERPDGSNFTLKIRSTKLEDSAMYFCASRRRLNTEAFFGQGTRLTVV.